This is a list of T cell receptor beta chains from one sample in a study of cytomegalovirus exposure and HLA in healthy donors. Assay used: immunoSEQ multiplex PCR; TCRdb lists only in-frame clones, some missing. The sample includes 55,000 to 80,000 clones, about 70% of them seen just once. The sample comprised PBMCs. All receptors come from a woman aged 25 to 39 in good health and CMV-seropositive. Each CDR3 is given with its conserved first and last residue. A D gene is named only where the DNA matches it firmly. Some rows mark clone size as missing; the rest say once, few, many or name a class of expanded clone.

D gene: .
V gene: TRBV29-1
J gene: TRBJ2-3
clone size: .
CDR3 DNA: TGCAGCACTTCACCTAGGTCGAACACAGATACGCAGTATTTT
CDR3 protein: CSTSPRSNTDTQYF

D gene: TRBD2
V gene: TRBV6-5
J gene: TRBJ2-1
clone size: .
CDR3 DNA: TGTGCCAGCAGCCTAACCGCTAGCGGGAGGGATGAGCAGTTCTTC
CDR3 protein: CASSLTASGRDEQFF

D gene: TRBD1
V gene: TRBV30
J gene: TRBJ2-7
clone size: few
CDR3 DNA: TGTGCCTGGGGACAGGGCTACGAGCAGTACTTC
CDR3 protein: CAWGQGYEQYF

D gene: .
V gene: TRBV15
J gene: TRBJ1-1
clone size: .
CDR3 DNA: TGTGCCACCAGCACCTTGACAGTCGGAAACACTGAAGCTTTCTTT
CDR3 protein: CATSTLTVGNTEAFF

D gene: TRBD1
V gene: TRBV30
J gene: TRBJ1-1
clone size: .
CDR3 DNA: TGTGCCTGGAAGACAGGGGGAGCTATGAACACTGAAGCTTTCTTT
CDR3 protein: CAWKTGGAMNTEAFF

D gene: .
V gene: TRBV29-1
J gene: TRBJ1-1
clone size: .
CDR3 DNA: TGCAGCGTTGGGGAGGTGAACACTGAAGCTTTCTTT
CDR3 protein: CSVGEVNTEAFF

D gene: .
V gene: TRBV7-7
J gene: TRBJ2-3
clone size: .
CDR3 DNA: TGTGCTAGCAGCGTTTCCAGGGTCACAGATACGCAGTATTTT
CDR3 protein: CASSVSRVTDTQYF

D gene: .
V gene: TRBV4-1
J gene: TRBJ1-1
clone size: few
CDR3 DNA: TGCGCCAGCAGGCGGGCCCCAACAACTGAAGCTTTCTTT
CDR3 protein: CASRRAPTTEAFF

D gene: .
V gene: TRBV4-3
J gene: TRBJ1-2
clone size: .
CDR3 DNA: TGCGCCAGCAGCCCGAGCTGGGGGGCTAACTATGGCTACACCTTC
CDR3 protein: CASSPSWGANYGYTF

D gene: .
V gene: TRBV21-1
J gene: TRBJ2-5
clone size: .
CDR3 DNA: TGTGCCAGCAGCAAATCTAGTGTGGAGACCCAGTACTTC
CDR3 protein: CASSKSSVETQYF

D gene: TRBD1
V gene: TRBV6-4
J gene: TRBJ2-2
clone size: .
CDR3 DNA: TGTGCCAGCAGTACACAGGGGGCAACCGGGGAGCTGTTTTTT
CDR3 protein: CASSTQGATGELFF

D gene: .
V gene: TRBV6-5
J gene: TRBJ1-1
clone size: .
CDR3 DNA: TGTGCCAGCAGTCAGTTAGGGGTCACTGAAGCTTTCTTT
CDR3 protein: CASSQLGVTEAFF

D gene: TRBD1
V gene: TRBV10-1
J gene: TRBJ1-1
clone size: .
CDR3 DNA: TGCGCCAGCAGCAGGGGACAGCCCAAGAACACTGAAGCTTTCTTT
CDR3 protein: CASSRGQPKNTEAFF

D gene: TRBD1
V gene: TRBV10-3
J gene: TRBJ1-2
clone size: once
CDR3 DNA: TGTGCCATCAGTGCCAGGGACAGTCTGGAGGGCTACACCTTC
CDR3 protein: CAISARDSLEGYTF

D gene: TRBD2
V gene: TRBV30
J gene: TRBJ2-1
clone size: once
CDR3 DNA: TGTGCCTGGAGTCTAGCGGGATCCTACAATGAGCAGTTCTTC
CDR3 protein: CAWSLAGSYNEQFF

D gene: .
V gene: TRBV2
J gene: TRBJ2-5
clone size: .
CDR3 DNA: TGTGCCAGCAGTGAAATCCCCCGTCTAGCTCCACAAGAGACCCAGTACTTC
CDR3 protein: CASSEIPRLAPQETQYF

D gene: .
V gene: TRBV25-1
J gene: TRBJ2-5
clone size: .
CDR3 DNA: TGTGCCAGCAGTGAAGATGGCAGGGCACAAGAGACCCAGTACTTC
CDR3 protein: CASSEDGRAQETQYF

D gene: TRBD2
V gene: TRBV7-2
J gene: TRBJ2-1
clone size: .
CDR3 DNA: TGTGCCAGCAGCTTGCGGGGACTAGCGGGACCGAGCTCCTACAATGAGCAGTTCTTC
CDR3 protein: CASSLRGLAGPSSYNEQFF

D gene: .
V gene: TRBV6-5
J gene: TRBJ1-2
clone size: .
CDR3 DNA: TGTGCCAGCAGTTACGGACAAAACTATGGCTACACCTTC
CDR3 protein: CASSYGQNYGYTF

D gene: TRBD1
V gene: TRBV10-3
J gene: TRBJ2-7
clone size: .
CDR3 DNA: TGTGCCATCAGTGACTCGCGGGACAGGATGTCCTACGAGCAGTACTTC
CDR3 protein: CAISDSRDRMSYEQYF

D gene: TRBD1
V gene: TRBV30
J gene: TRBJ2-2
clone size: .
CDR3 DNA: TGTGCCTGGATCGGGGGACAGGGAGTAGGAGGGGAGCTGTTTTTT
CDR3 protein: CAWIGGQGVGGELFF

D gene: .
V gene: TRBV14
J gene: TRBJ2-4
clone size: .
CDR3 DNA: TGTGCCAGCAGCCAAGCTCGAAACATTCAGTACTTC
CDR3 protein: CASSQARNIQYF

D gene: .
V gene: TRBV28
J gene: TRBJ2-3
clone size: .
CDR3 DNA: TGTGCCAGCAAGCAGGATGGCACAGATACGCAGTATTTT
CDR3 protein: CASKQDGTDTQYF

D gene: TRBD2
V gene: TRBV6-5
J gene: TRBJ2-3
clone size: .
CDR3 DNA: TGTGCCAGCAGTTTCGGGAGCGGGAGGAACACAGATACGCAGTATTTT
CDR3 protein: CASSFGSGRNTDTQYF

D gene: .
V gene: TRBV25-1
J gene: TRBJ2-5
clone size: .
CDR3 DNA: TGTGCCAGCAGTGACTCGGGCCTCTCGGGGGAGACCCAGTACTTC
CDR3 protein: CASSDSGLSGETQYF

D gene: .
V gene: TRBV20-1
J gene: TRBJ1-2
clone size: .
CDR3 DNA: TGCAGTGCTAGAGGGGCTAATGGCTACACCTTC
CDR3 protein: CSARGANGYTF

D gene: .
V gene: TRBV6-1
J gene: TRBJ2-2
clone size: .
CDR3 DNA: TGTGCCAGCAGTGAAATTGCGAGGGTTGGCGGGGAGCTGTTTTTT
CDR3 protein: CASSEIARVGGELFF

D gene: .
V gene: TRBV27
J gene: TRBJ1-2
clone size: once
CDR3 DNA: TGTGCCAGCAGGTCCTTACAGGGAGGCTACACCTTC
CDR3 protein: CASRSLQGGYTF

D gene: TRBD1
V gene: TRBV5-1
J gene: TRBJ1-1
clone size: few
CDR3 DNA: TGCGCCAGCAGCTTGACAGGGGTGAACACTGAAGCTTTCTTT
CDR3 protein: CASSLTGVNTEAFF

D gene: TRBD1
V gene: TRBV5-1
J gene: TRBJ1-1
clone size: .
CDR3 DNA: TGCGCCAGCAGTGATACAGGGGCCACGGTTGAAGCTTTCTTT
CDR3 protein: CASSDTGATVEAFF

D gene: TRBD2
V gene: TRBV4-2
J gene: TRBJ2-5
clone size: .
CDR3 DNA: TGTGCCAGCAGCCCGTGGACTAGCGGGGAAGAGACCCAGTACTTC
CDR3 protein: CASSPWTSGEETQYF

D gene: .
V gene: TRBV29-1
J gene: TRBJ1-1
clone size: few
CDR3 DNA: TGCAGCGTTGTGCGGATGTTGGACACTGAAGCTTTCTTT
CDR3 protein: CSVVRMLDTEAFF

D gene: .
V gene: TRBV29-1
J gene: TRBJ2-7
clone size: .
CDR3 DNA: TGCAGCGCGGTAAGGCCCGGGGCCTACGAGCAGTACTTC
CDR3 protein: CSAVRPGAYEQYF

D gene: .
V gene: TRBV13
J gene: TRBJ2-7
clone size: few
CDR3 DNA: TGTGCCAGCAGCAACTCGAGGGGGATGAATGAGCAGTACTTC
CDR3 protein: CASSNSRGMNEQYF

D gene: .
V gene: TRBV6-1
J gene: TRBJ1-1
clone size: few
CDR3 DNA: TGTGCCAGCAGTGAAGCGCTTGGGGCGGGAGAAGCTTTCTTT
CDR3 protein: CASSEALGAGEAFF

D gene: TRBD1
V gene: TRBV20-1
J gene: TRBJ1-1
clone size: .
CDR3 DNA: TGCAGTGCGCCGGACAGGGGGCGTGCTTTCTTT
CDR3 protein: CSAPDRGRAFF

D gene: .
V gene: TRBV7-2
J gene: TRBJ2-7
clone size: .
CDR3 DNA: TGTGCCAGCACCGGAGGGTGGGGACAGACCTACGAGCAGTACTTC
CDR3 protein: CASTGGWGQTYEQYF

D gene: TRBD2
V gene: TRBV28
J gene: TRBJ2-5
clone size: .
CDR3 DNA: TGTGCCAGCAGTCCGCCCGCTAGCGGGAGCCAAGAGACCCAGTACTTC
CDR3 protein: CASSPPASGSQETQYF

D gene: TRBD2
V gene: TRBV6-5
J gene: TRBJ2-7
clone size: .
CDR3 DNA: TGTGCCAGCAGTTACTCGAGGGGACTAGTAACCTACGAGCAGTACTTC
CDR3 protein: CASSYSRGLVTYEQYF

D gene: TRBD1
V gene: TRBV6-1
J gene: TRBJ2-7
clone size: .
CDR3 DNA: TGTGCCAGCATGCCGGGACAGGGAATTTCCTCCGAGCAGTACTTC
CDR3 protein: CASMPGQGISSEQYF

D gene: TRBD1
V gene: TRBV25-1
J gene: TRBJ1-4
clone size: .
CDR3 DNA: TGTGCCAGCAGTGAAACAGGGGTCCCGAAAAAACTGTTTTTT
CDR3 protein: CASSETGVPKKLFF

D gene: .
V gene: TRBV5-1
J gene: TRBJ1-4
clone size: once
CDR3 DNA: TGCGCCAGCAGCTACGGGGGAACTAATGAAAAACTGTTTTTT
CDR3 protein: CASSYGGTNEKLFF

D gene: .
V gene: TRBV7-2
J gene: TRBJ1-5
clone size: .
CDR3 DNA: TGTGCCAGCAGCCCCCCGGGGGGGGAAGGCGGGCAGCCCCAGCATTTT
CDR3 protein: CASSPPGGEGGQPQHF

D gene: .
V gene: TRBV28
J gene: TRBJ2-6
clone size: .
CDR3 DNA: TGTGCCAGCAGTTCGGGTCAGAAAATCTCTGGGGCCAACGTCCTGACTTTC
CDR3 protein: CASSSGQKISGANVLTF

D gene: .
V gene: TRBV29-1
J gene: TRBJ2-6
clone size: .
CDR3 DNA: TGCAGCGTTCGGACATCTGGGGCCAACGTCCTGACTTTC
CDR3 protein: CSVRTSGANVLTF

D gene: TRBD1
V gene: TRBV9
J gene: TRBJ2-5
clone size: .
CDR3 DNA: TGTGCCAGCAGCGTAGCCCCACATGGGGTCTCAGGGGGCGGAGAGACCCAGTACTTC
CDR3 protein: CASSVAPHGVSGGGETQYF

D gene: .
V gene: TRBV28
J gene: TRBJ1-1
clone size: .
CDR3 DNA: TGTGCCAGCATTTCGGACACTGAAGCTTTCTTT
CDR3 protein: CASISDTEAFF

D gene: .
V gene: TRBV4-2
J gene: TRBJ2-7
clone size: once
CDR3 DNA: TGTGCCAGCAGCCAAGATCCTGTTACAGGGTTCTACGAGCAGTACTTC
CDR3 protein: CASSQDPVTGFYEQYF

D gene: TRBD1
V gene: TRBV6-1
J gene: TRBJ1-1
clone size: few
CDR3 DNA: TGTGCCAGCAGTCCTATAGGGGGCGTCACTGAAGCTTTCTTT
CDR3 protein: CASSPIGGVTEAFF

D gene: TRBD2
V gene: TRBV7-9
J gene: TRBJ2-2
clone size: few
CDR3 DNA: TGTGCCAGCAGCCCCTACCGGGGACTACTAAACACCGGGGAGCTGTTTTTT
CDR3 protein: CASSPYRGLLNTGELFF

D gene: TRBD1
V gene: TRBV9
J gene: TRBJ2-1
clone size: .
CDR3 DNA: TGTGCCAGCAGCCCCGGGACAGGGTATGAGCAGTTCTTC
CDR3 protein: CASSPGTGYEQFF